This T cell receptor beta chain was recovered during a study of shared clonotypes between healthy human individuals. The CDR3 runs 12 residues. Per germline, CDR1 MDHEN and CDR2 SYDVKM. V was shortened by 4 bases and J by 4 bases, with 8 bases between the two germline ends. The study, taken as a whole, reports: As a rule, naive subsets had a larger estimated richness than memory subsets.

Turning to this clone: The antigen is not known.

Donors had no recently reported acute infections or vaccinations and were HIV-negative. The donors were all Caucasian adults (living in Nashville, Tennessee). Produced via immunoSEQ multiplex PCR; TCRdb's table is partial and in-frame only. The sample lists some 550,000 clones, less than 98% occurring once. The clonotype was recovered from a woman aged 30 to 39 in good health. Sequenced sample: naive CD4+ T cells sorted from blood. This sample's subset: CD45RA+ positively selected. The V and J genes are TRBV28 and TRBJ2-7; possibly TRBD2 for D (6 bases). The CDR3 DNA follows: TGTGCCAGCAGTTGGGGGGTATACGAGCAGTACTTC. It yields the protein CASSWGVYEQYF.